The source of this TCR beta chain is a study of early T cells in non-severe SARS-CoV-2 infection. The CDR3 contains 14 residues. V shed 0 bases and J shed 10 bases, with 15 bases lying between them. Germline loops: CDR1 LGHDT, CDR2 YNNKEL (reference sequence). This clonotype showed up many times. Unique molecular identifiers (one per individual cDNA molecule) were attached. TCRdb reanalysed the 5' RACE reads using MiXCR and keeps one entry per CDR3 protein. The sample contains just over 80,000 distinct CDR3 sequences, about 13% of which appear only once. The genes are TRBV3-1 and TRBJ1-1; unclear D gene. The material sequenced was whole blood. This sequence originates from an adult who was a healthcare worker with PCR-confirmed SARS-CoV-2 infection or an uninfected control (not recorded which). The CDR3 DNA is TGTGCCAGCAGCCAAGAGTCGGGGTGGCGGGGAGCTTTCTTT. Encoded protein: CASSQESGWRGAFF.